The 23 T cell receptor beta chains below were found in one sample sequenced in a study of cytomegalovirus exposure and HLA in healthy donors. Profiled with immunoSEQ multiplex PCR; TCRdb holds only in-frame clones, not every one. In the table there are 55,000 to 80,000 clones, approximately 95% of which are singletons. The material sequenced was PBMCs. All receptors derive from a woman aged 18-30 years in good health and CMV-seropositive.

The chain joins TRBV29-1 to TRBJ2-3; D possibly corresponds to TRBD1 (7 bases). This CDR3 spans 14 amino acids. Germline V CDR1 and CDR2: SQVTM, ANQGSEA. Trimming cost V 6 bases and J 5 bases, with 18 bases left between them. The CDR3 loop is CSVGGGRVGDTQYF. The CDR3 DNA is TGCAGCGTCGGAGGGGGCAGGGTAGGAGATACGCAGTATTTT.

The V gene is TRBV19, the J gene TRBJ1-2, with D perhaps TRBD1 (5 bases). V was pared by 5 bases and J by 1 base, with 17 bases between. The CDR3 totals 16 residues. The germline gives CDR1 LNHDA, CDR2 SQIVND (reference sequence). The CDR3 nucleotides read TGTGCCAGTAGTCTCAGATCCCCCGGGGGTAACTATGGCTACACCTTC. Its translation: CASSLRSPGGNYGYTF.

This chain uses TRBV28 with TRBJ1-2, with 7 bases matching TRBD1. The V segment lost 8 bases and the J segment 5 bases; nucleotides outside the gene matches: 8. Germline lookup yields CDR1 MDHEN and CDR2 SYDVKM. The length of the CDR3 is 13 residues. CDR3 sequence reads: CASAVGGQYGYTF. CDR3 nucleotides: TGTGCCAGCGCAGTCGGGGGACAGTATGGCTACACCTTC.

This clone rates as medium-sized (0.01 to 0.1%). The rearrangement joins TRBV5-4 to TRBJ1-1; D is undetermined. CDR3 length: 12 amino acids. CDR1 is SGHNT and CDR2 is YYREEE in the germline V gene (reference sequence). Trimming left V 2 bases short and J 8 bases short, with 10 bases between. The CDR3 DNA reads as TGTGCCAGCAGCTTAGGGAGGTCCGAAGCTTTCTTT. This codes for CASSLGRSEAFF.

The chain employs TRBV7-2 and TRBJ2-5, with D maybe TRBD1 (6 bases). The CDR3 runs 14 residues. Germline-derived CDR1 and CDR2 are SGHTA and FQGNSA. The V and J ends lost 0 bases and 3 bases respectively, with 8 bases between them. As DNA, the CDR3 is TGTGCCAGCAGCTTAGCTCAGGGGAAAGAGACCCAGTACTTC. Translating it yields CASSLAQGKETQYF. The whole variable domain, remainder taken from reference TRBV7-2 and TRBJ2-5, is GAGVSQSPSNKVTEKGKDVELRCDPISGHTALYWYRQSLGQGLEFLIYFQGNSAPDKSGLPSDRFSAERTGGSVSTLTIQRTQQEDSAVYLCASSLAQGKETQYFGPGTRLLVL.

The rearrangement joins TRBV5-4 to TRBJ2-5; TRBD2 matches 12 bases. Trimming at V came to 4 bases and at J to 5 bases, leaving 12 bases not matched to a gene. Germline V CDR1 and CDR2: SGHNT, YYREEE (reference sequence). CDR3 length equals 17 residues. The chain's CDR3 is CASSQAKTSGRRETQYF. Here the CDR3 DNA reads TGTGCCAGCAGCCAAGCCAAGACTAGCGGGAGAAGGGAGACCCAGTACTTC.

Concerning this clone: Within the sample, other DNA sequences also encode this same CDR3. This sequence joins TRBV19 and TRBJ2-3; tentative D call: TRBD2 (6 bases). V was cut by 3 bases and J by 1 base, with 8 bases left in between. The germline gives CDR1 LNHDA, CDR2 SQIVND (reference sequence). The CDR3 covers 14 residues. The CDR3 here is CASSIGGGTDTQYF. The CDR3 DNA reads TGTGCCAGTAGTATTGGCGGGGGCACAGATACGCAGTATTTT.

The chain couples TRBV11-2 to TRBJ1-1; D gene ambiguous. Germline CDR1 and CDR2: SGHAT and FQNNGV. The ends were cut back, 4 bases at V and 1 base at J, with 10 bases in the middle. This CDR3 spans 14 amino acids. The CDR3 spells CASSYIAGNTEAFF. The CDR3 nucleotides are TGTGCCAGCAGCTATATCGCGGGGAACACTGAAGCTTTCTTT.

DNA of the CDR3: TGCAGCATCCCGGGATTGGGGTACACTGAAGCTTTCTTT. Amino acid sequence: CSIPGLGYTEAFF. The chain links TRBV29-1 to TRBJ1-1, with unresolved D. The germline CDR1 and CDR2 sequences are SQVTM and ANQGSEA. With 8 bases removed from V and 3 bases from J, the gap between germline ends came to 16 bases. The CDR3 has 13 amino acids.

The rearrangement joins TRBV2 to TRBJ2-7; D may be TRBD1 (5 bases). Per the germline V gene, CDR1 is SNHLY and CDR2 is FYNNEI. The CDR3 is 16 amino acids. V was pared by 6 bases and J by 1 base, with 19 bases between. CDR3 sequence: CASRWGSLYRSYEQYF. CDR3 nucleotide sequence: TGTGCCAGCAGGTGGGGCAGTCTTTACAGATCCTACGAGCAGTACTTC.

The chain's CDR3 is CASSLARTGRNTIYF. The CDR3 coding sequence is TGTGCCAGCAGTTTAGCCCGGACTGGGCGAAACACCATATATTTT. The genes are TRBV28 and TRBJ1-3; unclear D gene. The CDR3 length is 15 residues. The germline gives CDR1 MDHEN, CDR2 SYDVKM. Trimming shortened V by 2 bases and J by 5 bases, and 13 bases separated the two germline ends. The full variable domain, rest sourced from reference TRBV28 and TRBJ1-3, is DVKVTQSSRYLVKRTGEKVFLECVQDMDHENMFWYRQDPGLGLRLIYFSYDVKMKEKGDIPEGYSVSREKKERFSLILESASTNQTSMYLCASSLARTGRNTIYFGEGSWLTVV.

The chain has TRBV6-5 and TRBJ1-1; D might be TRBD1 (6 bases). Germline CDR1 reads MNHEY; CDR2 reads SVGAGI. V was trimmed by 6 bases and J by 1 base, leaving 9 bases between them. The CDR3 sequence is 13 residues long. CDR3 in amino acids: CASRGHKNTEAFF. CDR3 nucleotides: TGTGCCAGCAGGGGACACAAGAACACTGAAGCTTTCTTT.

The chain carries TRBV30 and TRBJ1-1; the match to TRBD1 covers 9 bases. The V gene end was trimmed by 3 bases and the J gene end by 0 bases; junction bases not matched to a gene: 2. Germline V CDR1 and CDR2: GTSNPN, SVGIG (reference sequence). The length of the CDR3 is 14 residues. CDR3 nucleotides: TGTGCCTGGAGCGGGGACAGGGTGAACACTGAAGCTTTCTTT. Translating it yields CAWSGDRVNTEAFF.

The chain carries TRBV5-1 and TRBJ1-1, with D possibly matching TRBD1 (6 bases). Trimming stripped 5 bases from V and 4 bases from J, with 12 bases between. This CDR3 region has 13 residues. Germline assignment: CDR1 SGHRS and CDR2 YFSETQ. The chain's CDR3 is CASSQGLGTEAFF. The CDR3 DNA follows: TGCGCCAGCAGTCAGGGGTTGGGCACTGAAGCTTTCTTT.

V gene TRBV4-2 combines with J gene TRBJ2-7; D gene ambiguous. Trimming removed 0 bases at V and 2 bases at J, with 20 bases between. Germline-derived CDR1 and CDR2 are LGHNA and YNFKEQ. The CDR3 covers 18 residues. The CDR3 DNA reads TGTGCCAGCAGCCAAGATCTCGGTTGGTCTACTCGTCCCTACGAGCAGTACTTC. It yields the protein CASSQDLGWSTRPYEQYF.

In DNA, the CDR3 is TGTGCCAGCAGGGAGGGACTCGTGAACGAGCAGTACTTC. Its protein product is CASREGLVNEQYF. The rearrangement uses TRBV6-5 and TRBJ2-7; weak D call: TRBD2 (6 bases). V lost 6 bases, J lost 5 bases, and 14 bases lay in between. Per the germline V gene, CDR1 is MNHEY and CDR2 is SVGAGI. This CDR3 region has 13 residues.

This clone was counted a single time. The gene calls are TRBV5-6 and TRBJ1-4; TRBD1 agrees at 8 bases. The CDR3 is 14 amino acids. In germline, CDR1 is SGHDT, CDR2 YYEEEE. V lost 2 bases and J lost 10; bases outside the gene matches: 7. CDR3 DNA: TGTGCCAGCAGCTTTAAACAGGGGGGTGCAAAACTGTTTTTT. This translates into CASSFKQGGAKLFF.

This clone was observed once. The V call is TRBV4-2, the J call TRBJ2-3; D unresolved. CDR1 and CDR2 from the germline V gene are LGHNA and YNFKEQ. Trimming pared 0 bases from V and 2 bases from J, leaving 12 bases between. This CDR3 contains 16 residues. In DNA form, the CDR3 reads TGTGCCAGCAGCCAAGATTCTGAGTTTCCCACAGATACGCAGTATTTT. Its protein is CASSQDSEFPTDTQYF.

The V call is TRBV30, the J call TRBJ1-1; D not resolved. Looked up from germline, CDR1 is GTSNPN and CDR2 is SVGIG (reference sequence). V lost 1 base and J lost 5, with 11 bases in between. CDR3 size: 13 residues. Here the CDR3 reads CAWSDRQQTEAFF. CDR3 DNA: TGTGCCTGGAGTGACCGACAACAAACTGAAGCTTTCTTT.

This clone was seen just once. The chain employs TRBV25-1 and TRBJ1-3, with D perhaps TRBD1 (6 bases). This CDR3 region has 15 residues. Trimming pared 2 bases from V and 2 bases from J, leaving 10 bases between. The germline V gene has CDR1 MGHDK and CDR2 SYGVNS. In DNA form, the CDR3 reads TGTGCCAGCAGTGAAAGGGACAATACTGGAAACACCATATATTTT. It encodes CASSERDNTGNTIYF.

This chain uses TRBV27 with TRBJ2-5; 8 nucleotides match TRBD1. The V segment lost 5 bases and the J segment 4 bases; nucleotides outside the gene matches: 9. The CDR3 has 15 amino acids. CDR1 and CDR2 from the germline V gene are MNHEY and SMNVEV (reference sequence). This CDR3 reads CASSPPPDRAETQYF. Here the CDR3 DNA reads TGTGCCAGCAGTCCCCCTCCGGACAGGGCAGAGACCCAGTACTTC.

The chain uses TRBV7-2 and TRBJ2-5; possible D gene TRBD2, 6 bases. This CDR3 region has 14 residues. The germline V gene has CDR1 SGHTA and CDR2 FQGNSA. Trimming stripped 5 bases from V and 0 bases from J, with 10 bases between. CDR3 DNA: TGTGCCAGCAGCCAGACTAGGCACCAAGAGACCCAGTACTTC. This gives the protein CASSQTRHQETQYF.

The chain uses TRBV18 and TRBJ2-5, with no clear D. V gave up 2 bases and J gave up 2 bases, with 9 bases separating them. This CDR3 spans 14 amino acids. Germline CDR1 KGHSH, CDR2 LQKENI. The CDR3 nucleotides read TGTGCCAGCTCACCAGTCCAGGCACAAGAGACCCAGTACTTC. It codes for CASSPVQAQETQYF.